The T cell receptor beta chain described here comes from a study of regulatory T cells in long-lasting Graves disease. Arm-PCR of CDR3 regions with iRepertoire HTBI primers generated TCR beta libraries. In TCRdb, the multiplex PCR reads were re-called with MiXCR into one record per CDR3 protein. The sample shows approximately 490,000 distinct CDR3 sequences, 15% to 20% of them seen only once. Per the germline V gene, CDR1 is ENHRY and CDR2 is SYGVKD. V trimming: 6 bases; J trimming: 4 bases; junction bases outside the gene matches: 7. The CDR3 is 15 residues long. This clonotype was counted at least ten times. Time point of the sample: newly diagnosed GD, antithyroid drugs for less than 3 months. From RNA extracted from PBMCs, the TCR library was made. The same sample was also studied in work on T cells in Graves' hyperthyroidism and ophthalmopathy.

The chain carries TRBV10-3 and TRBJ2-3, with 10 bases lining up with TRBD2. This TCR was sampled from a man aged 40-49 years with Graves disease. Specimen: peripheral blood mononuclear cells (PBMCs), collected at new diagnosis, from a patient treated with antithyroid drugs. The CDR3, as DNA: TGTGCCATCAGGGGGCTAGCGGGAGTTTCAGATACGCAGTATTTT. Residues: CAIRGLAGVSDTQYF.